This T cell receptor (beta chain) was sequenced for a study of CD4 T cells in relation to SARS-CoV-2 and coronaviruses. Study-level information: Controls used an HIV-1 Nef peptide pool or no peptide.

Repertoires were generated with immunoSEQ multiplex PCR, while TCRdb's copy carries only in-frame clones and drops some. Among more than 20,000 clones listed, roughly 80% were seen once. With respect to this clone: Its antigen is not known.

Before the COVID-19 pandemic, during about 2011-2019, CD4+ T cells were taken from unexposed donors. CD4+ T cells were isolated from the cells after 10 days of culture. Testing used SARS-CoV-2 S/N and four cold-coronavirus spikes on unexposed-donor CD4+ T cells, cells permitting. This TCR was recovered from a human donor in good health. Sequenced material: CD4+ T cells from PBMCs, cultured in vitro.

The CDR3 nucleotides read TGCGCCAGCAGCCATTACGGGACAGGGTATGGCTACACCTTC. This encodes CASSHYGTGYGYTF. V usage is TRBV4-3 and J usage is TRBJ1-2, with TRBD1 identical over 9 bases. Germline V gene data show CDR1 as LGHNA and CDR2 as YSLEER. This CDR3 comprises 14 residues. Unmatched junction bases numbered 4, after V lost 3 bases and J lost 5 bases.